This T cell receptor beta chain appears in the sequencing data of a study of T cell changes during pregnancy in multiple sclerosis. Assay used: immunoSEQ multiplex PCR; TCRdb lists only in-frame clones, some missing. The sample lists more than 85,000 clones, 90% to 95% occurring once. The CDR3 covers 14 residues. Germline CDR1 reads SGHNT; CDR2 reads YYREEE (reference sequence). V lost 4 bases to trimming and J lost 1 base; unmatched junction nucleotides: 5. The sequencing used peripheral blood, collected before pregnancy. The chain links TRBV5-4 to TRBJ2-7, with 7 bases aligning to TRBD1. This clonotype originated in a female donor with multiple sclerosis, enrolled in a pregnancy study. As DNA, the CDR3 is TGTGCCAGCAGCCCGGGACAGCTTTCCTACGAGCAGTACTTC. Translation gives CASSPGQLSYEQYF.